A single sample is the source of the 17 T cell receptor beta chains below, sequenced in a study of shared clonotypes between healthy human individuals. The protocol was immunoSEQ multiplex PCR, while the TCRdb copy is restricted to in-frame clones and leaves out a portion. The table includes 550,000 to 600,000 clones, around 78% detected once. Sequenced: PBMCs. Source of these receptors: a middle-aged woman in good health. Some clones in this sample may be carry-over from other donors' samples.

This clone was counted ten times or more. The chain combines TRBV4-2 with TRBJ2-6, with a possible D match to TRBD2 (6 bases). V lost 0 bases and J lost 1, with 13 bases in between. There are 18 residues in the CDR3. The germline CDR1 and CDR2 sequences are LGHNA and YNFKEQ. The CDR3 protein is CASSQDLQGGSGANVLTF. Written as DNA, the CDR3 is TGTGCCAGCAGCCAAGATCTCCAGGGAGGTTCTGGGGCCAACGTCCTGACTTTC.

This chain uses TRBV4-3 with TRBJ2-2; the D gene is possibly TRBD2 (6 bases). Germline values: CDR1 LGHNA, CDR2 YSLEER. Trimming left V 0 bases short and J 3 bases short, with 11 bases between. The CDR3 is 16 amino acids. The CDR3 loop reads CASSQDGGAYTGELFF. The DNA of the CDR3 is TGCGCCAGCAGCCAAGATGGAGGGGCTTACACCGGGGAGCTGTTTTTT.

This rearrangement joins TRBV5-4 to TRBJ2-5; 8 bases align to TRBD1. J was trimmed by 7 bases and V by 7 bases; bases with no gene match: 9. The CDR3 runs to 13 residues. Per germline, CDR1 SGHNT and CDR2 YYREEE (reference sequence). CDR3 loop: CASDYQGAGTQYF. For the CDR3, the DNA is TGTGCCAGCGACTACCAGGGGGCTGGGACCCAGTACTTC.

CDR3 DNA sequence: TGTGCCAGCAGTTTTAGCGGGGGGAGGGAGACCCAGTACTTC. Protein sequence: CASSFSGGRETQYF. The rearrangement links TRBV27 to TRBJ2-5; 10 nucleotides line up with TRBD2. The CDR3 extends over 14 amino acids. Germline CDR1 reads MNHEY; CDR2 reads SMNVEV (reference sequence). The junction had 3 bases not matched to a gene; V was cut back by 3 bases and J by 5 bases.

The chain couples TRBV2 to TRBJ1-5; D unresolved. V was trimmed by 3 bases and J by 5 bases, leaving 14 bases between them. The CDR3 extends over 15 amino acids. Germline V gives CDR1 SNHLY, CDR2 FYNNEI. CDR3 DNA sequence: TGTGCCAGCAGTGAGATAGATTTGGTCGATCAGCCCCAGCATTTT. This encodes CASSEIDLVDQPQHF. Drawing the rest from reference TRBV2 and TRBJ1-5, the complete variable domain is EPEVTQTPSHQVTQMGQEVILRCVPISNHLYFYWYRQILGQKVEFLVSFYNNEISEKSEIFDDQFSVERPDGSNFTLKIRSTKLEDSAMYFCASSEIDLVDQPQHFGDGTRLSIL.

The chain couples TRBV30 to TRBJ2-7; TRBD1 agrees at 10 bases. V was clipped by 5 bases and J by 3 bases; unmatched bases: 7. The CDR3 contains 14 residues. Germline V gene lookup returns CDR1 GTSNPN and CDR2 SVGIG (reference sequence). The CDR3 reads CAWGRQGAGYEQYF. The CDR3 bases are TGTGCCTGGGGAAGACAGGGGGCGGGCTACGAGCAGTACTTC. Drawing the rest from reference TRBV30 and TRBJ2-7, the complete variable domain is SQTIHQWPATLVQPVGSPLSLECTVEGTSNPNLYWYRQAAGRGLQLLFYSVGIGQISSEVPQNLSASRPQDRQFILSSKKLLLSDSGFYLCAWGRQGAGYEQYFGPGTRLTVT.

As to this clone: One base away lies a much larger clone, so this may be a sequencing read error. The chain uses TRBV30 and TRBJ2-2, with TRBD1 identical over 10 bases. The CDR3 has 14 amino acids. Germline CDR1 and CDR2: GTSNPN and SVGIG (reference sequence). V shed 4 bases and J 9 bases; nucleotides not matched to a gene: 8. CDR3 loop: CAWTLTGGARELFF. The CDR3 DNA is TGTGCCTGGACCTTGACAGGGGGCGCGCGGGAGCTGTTTTTT.

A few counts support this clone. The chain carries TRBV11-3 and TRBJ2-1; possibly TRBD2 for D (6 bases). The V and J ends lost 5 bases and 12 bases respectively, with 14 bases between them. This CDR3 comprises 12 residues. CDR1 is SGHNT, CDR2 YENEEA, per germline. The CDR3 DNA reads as TGTGCCAGCAGCACAATGACTAGTCCGCAGTTCTTC. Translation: CASSTMTSPQFF.

DNA for the CDR3: TGTGCCAGCAGCTTAGGAGGGAAGGCCTCTGGAAACACCATATATTTT. It translates to CASSLGGKASGNTIYF. The chain is built from TRBV11-2 and TRBJ1-3; no reliable D call. This CDR3 region has 16 residues. Germline CDR1 SGHAT, CDR2 FQNNGV. Trimming shortened V by 1 base and J by 0 bases, and 10 bases separated the two germline ends. Variable domain in full (rest from reference TRBV11-2 and TRBJ1-3): EAGVAQSPRYKIIEKRQSVAFWCNPISGHATLYWYQQILGQGPKLLIQFQNNGVVDDSQLPKDRFSAERLKGVDSTLKIQPAKLEDSAVYLCASSLGGKASGNTIYFGEGSWLTVV.

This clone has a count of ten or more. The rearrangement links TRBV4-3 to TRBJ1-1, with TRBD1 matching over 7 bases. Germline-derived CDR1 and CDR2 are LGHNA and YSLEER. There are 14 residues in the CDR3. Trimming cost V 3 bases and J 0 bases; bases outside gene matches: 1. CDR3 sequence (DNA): TGCGCCAGCAGCCACGGGACAGTGAACACTGAAGCTTTCTTT. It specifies CASSHGTVNTEAFF.

CDR3 sequence: CAWSRRSNQPQHF. In nucleotides, the CDR3 is TGTGCCTGGAGTCGCAGAAGCAATCAGCCCCAGCATTTT. The rearrangement links TRBV30 to TRBJ1-5; D is unclear. The CDR3 sequence is 13 residues long. Germline CDR1 and CDR2: GTSNPN and SVGIG (reference sequence). The V and J ends lost 2 bases and 1 base respectively, with 6 bases between them.

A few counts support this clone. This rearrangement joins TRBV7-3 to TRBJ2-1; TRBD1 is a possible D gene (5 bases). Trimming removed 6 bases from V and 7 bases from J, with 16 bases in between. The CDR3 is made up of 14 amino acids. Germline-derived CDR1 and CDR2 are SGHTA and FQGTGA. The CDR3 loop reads CASSGPGMGNEQFF. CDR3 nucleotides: TGTGCCAGCAGTGGGCCAGGGATGGGGAATGAGCAGTTCTTC.

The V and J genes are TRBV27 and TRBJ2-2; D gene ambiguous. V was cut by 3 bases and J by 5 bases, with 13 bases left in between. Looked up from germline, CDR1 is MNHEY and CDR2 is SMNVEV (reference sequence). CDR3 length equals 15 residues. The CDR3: CASSFSRTGTGELFF. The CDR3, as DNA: TGTGCCAGCAGTTTTAGCAGAACTGGGACCGGGGAGCTGTTTTTT.

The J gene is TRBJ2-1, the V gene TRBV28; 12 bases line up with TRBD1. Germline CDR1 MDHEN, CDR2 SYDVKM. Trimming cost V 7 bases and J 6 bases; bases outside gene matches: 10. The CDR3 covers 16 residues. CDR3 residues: CASNPPGQGAGNEQFF. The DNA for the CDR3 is TGTGCCAGCAACCCGCCGGGACAGGGGGCTGGCAATGAGCAGTTCTTC.

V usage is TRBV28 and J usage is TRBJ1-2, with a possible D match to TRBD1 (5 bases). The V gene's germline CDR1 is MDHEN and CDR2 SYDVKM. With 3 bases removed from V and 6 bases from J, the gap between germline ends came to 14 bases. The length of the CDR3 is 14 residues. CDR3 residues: CASSLDLRVNGYTF. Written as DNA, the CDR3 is TGTGCCAGCAGTTTGGATCTCAGGGTGAATGGCTACACCTTC.

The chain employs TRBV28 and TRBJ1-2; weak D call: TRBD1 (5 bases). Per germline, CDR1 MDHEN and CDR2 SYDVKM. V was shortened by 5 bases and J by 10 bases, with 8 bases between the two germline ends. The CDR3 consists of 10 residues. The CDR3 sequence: CASSDRVYTF. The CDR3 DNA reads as TGTGCCAGCAGTGACAGAGTCTACACCTTC.

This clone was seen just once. DNA for the CDR3: TGTGCCAGCAGTGACCCCCAGCTAGCGGTTTTCACAGATACGCAGTATTTT. The encoded protein is CASSDPQLAVFTDTQYF. The chain carries TRBV6-4 and TRBJ2-3, with TRBD2 identical over 7 bases. This CDR3 has 17 residues. In germline, CDR1 is MRHNA, CDR2 SNTAGT. Germline trimming cut 2 bases from V and 2 bases from J; bases unmatched to any gene: 10.